This TCR beta chain originates from a study of blood T cell repertoires in COVID-19. Data came from immunoSEQ multiplex PCR; TCRdb stores just in-frame clones and leaves some out. The table shows 25,000 to 35,000 clones, with nearly 85% occurring only once. V trimming: 5 bases; J trimming: 0 bases; junction bases outside the gene matches: 7. This CDR3 comprises 16 residues. Germline assignment: CDR1 SNHLY and CDR2 FYNNEI. Sequenced input: peripheral blood. The chain has TRBV2 and TRBJ2-1, with TRBD1 identical over 7 bases. The clonotype originates from a man between 65 and 85 years old with active COVID-19. In nucleotides, the CDR3 is TGTGCCAGCAGTTATCAGGGGGACCCCTCCTACAATGAGCAGTTCTTC. Its translation: CASSYQGDPSYNEQFF.